The entry below describes one T cell receptor beta chain. Its antigen is currently unknown. The source of the sample is a study of cytomegalovirus exposure and HLA in healthy donors. Study-level points and caveats: The classifier was said to identify cytomegalovirus status with high specificity and sensitivity. Accurate prediction of most subjects' HLA-A and HLA-B alleles from TCR beta sequences was reported.

Researchers ran the PCR with 60 Vbeta and 13 Jbeta primers. Produced via immunoSEQ multiplex PCR; TCRdb's table is partial and in-frame only. This table holds some 77,000 clones, 75% to 85% found once. Germline CDR1 GTSNPN, CDR2 SVGIG (reference sequence). Trimming stripped 4 bases from V and 5 bases from J, with 11 bases between. The CDR3 is made up of 13 amino acids. The sequenced material came from PBMCs. This TCR came from a man aged 45 to 65 in good health and CMV-seropositive. V and J are TRBV30 and TRBJ2-2; tentatively, D is TRBD2 (5 bases). The CDR3, as DNA: TGTGCCTGGATGAGGGAAGGGACCGGGGAGCTGTTTTTT. Its protein product is CAWMREGTGELFF.